The sequence of this T cell receptor (beta chain) was determined in a study of OX40 agonist ivuxolimab in advanced cancers. Trimming cost V 5 bases and J 6 bases, with 10 bases left between them. This CDR3 contains 12 residues. Looked up from germline, CDR1 is SEHNR and CDR2 is FQNEAQ (reference sequence). Assay: immunoSEQ multiplex PCR; the TCRdb copy retains only in-frame clones and omits some. The sample yields tens of thousands of clones, about 91% seen once. This clone occurred a few times. This chain connects TRBV7-9 to TRBJ1-1; the D is unclear. The sequence was obtained from an adult with an advanced solid tumor such as melanoma, head and neck, liver or kidney cancer. The sample here was CD4+ or CD8+ T cells sorted from blood, taken in a trial of the OX40 agonist ivuxolimab. Here the CDR3 reads CASSPPAAEAFF. The CDR3 nucleotides read TGTGCCAGCAGCCCTCCGGCGGCTGAAGCTTTCTTT.